The rows below give T cell receptor beta chains drawn from one sample of a study of blood T cells in healthy people across ages. Via MiXCR, TCRdb re-called the 5' RACE reads, giving one row per CDR3 protein. The sample has 1.5 million to 2 million distinct CDR3 sequences, roughly 30% seen once. Specimen: blood. The origin of the receptors is a woman in her twenties or thirties in good health. Both conserved end residues are part of each CDR3. A D gene is named only where the DNA matches it firmly. Only part of the rows carry a size: once, few, many, or a class if the clone is expanded.

cdr3_length d_call j_call clone_size v_call cdr3_aa cdr3_nt
14 . TRBJ2-1 . TRBV7-9 CASCDSLSYNEQFF TGTGCCAGCTGCGACTCTCTCTCCTACAATGAGCAGTTCTTC
13 . TRBJ1-1 . TRBV29-1 CSVDPGRITEAFF TGCAGCGTTGATCCCGGGAGGATCACTGAAGCTTTCTTT
15 TRBD2 TRBJ2-7 few TRBV7-9 CASSVSGSRSHEQYF TGTGCCAGCAGCGTTAGCGGGAGCCGCTCCCACGAGCAGTACTTC
14 TRBD1 TRBJ1-2 . TRBV6-6 CASSGDRRQDYTTF TGTGCCAGCAGTGGGGACAGGCGACAAGATTATACCACCTTC
17 TRBD2 TRBJ2-3 . TRBV4-1 CASSQGGLAGGQDTQYF TGCGCCAGCAGCCAGGGTGGACTAGCGGGGGGACAAGATACGCAGTATTTT
15 TRBD1 TRBJ1-6 . TRBV5-5 CASSLGQGTSSPLHF TGTGCCAGCAGCCTCGGACAGGGGACCAGTTCACCCCTCCACTTT
13 . TRBJ1-5 few TRBV2 CASTLRRNQPQHF TGTGCCAGCACTCTTAGACGGAATCAGCCCCAGCATTTT
18 . TRBJ1-5 . TRBV21-1 CASSNRRGGKASNQPQHF TGTGCCAGCAGCAACCGCAGGGGAGGTAAAGCGAGCAATCAGCCCCAGCATTTT
13 TRBD1 TRBJ2-5 . TRBV6-5 CASRGQGLRTQYF TGTGCCAGCAGAGGACAGGGTTTAAGGACCCAGTACTTC
15 TRBD2 TRBJ2-1 . TRBV6-5 CASIPPLAGDGEQFF TGTGCCAGCATTCCCCCACTAGCGGGAGACGGTGAGCAGTTCTTC
13 . TRBJ1-2 . TRBV20-1 CSARRQPGYGYTF TGCAGTGCTAGGAGGCAGCCAGGGTATGGCTACACCTTC
14 TRBD2 TRBJ2-7 many TRBV5-6 CASSWTSGEEEQYF TGTGCCAGCAGCTGGACTAGCGGGGAGGAAGAGCAGTACTTC
12 . TRBJ2-7 many TRBV20-1 CSGMTSFYEQYF TGCAGTGGTATGACCTCTTTTTACGAGCAGTACTTC
11 . TRBJ2-1 few TRBV6-2/TRBV6-3 CASALDNEQFF TGTGCCAGCGCTCTAGACAATGAGCAGTTCTTC
15 TRBD1 TRBJ2-1 few TRBV5-6 CASSQTGWTYNEQFF TGTGCCAGCAGCCAGACAGGGTGGACCTACAATGAGCAGTTCTTC
17 . TRBJ2-2 . TRBV5-6 CAGSLVVTGRNTGELFF TGTGCCGGCAGCTTGGTCGTGACAGGCCGGAACACCGGGGAGCTGTTTTTT
15 TRBD1 TRBJ1-2 few TRBV28 CASKPRQGAYYGYTF TGTGCCAGCAAACCAAGGCAGGGGGCATACTATGGCTACACCTTC